The rows below give T cell receptor beta chains drawn from one sample of a study of blood T cell repertoires in COVID-19. Repertoires were generated with immunoSEQ multiplex PCR, while TCRdb's copy carries only in-frame clones and drops some. The sample gives 400,000 to 500,000 clones, more than 70% of which show up once; less than 1.5% is in the top ten. What was sequenced was PBMCs or T cells enriched from blood (not recorded which). The receptors originated from a young woman who had been exposed to COVID-19. Each CDR3 is given with its conserved first and last residue. The D gene is left open where the match is weak. Size tells how often a clone was seen (once, few, many) or the class of an expanded clone, and some rows leave it out.

j_gene,v_gene,len,abundance,d_gene,CDR3nt,CDR3aa
TRBJ1-1,TRBV5-1,12,-,-,TGCGCCAGCAGCTTGGTAGCCACTGAAGCTTTCTTT,CASSLVATEAFF
TRBJ2-7,TRBV11-3,15,-,-,TGTGCCAGCAGCTTAGATAGGGACACCTCCTACGAGCAGTACTTC,CASSLDRDTSYEQYF
TRBJ2-1,TRBV7-2,14,-,TRBD2,TGTGCCAGCAGCTCCTCTAGCGGATACAATGAGCAGTTCTTC,CASSSSSGYNEQFF
TRBJ1-5,TRBV5-8,14,-,-,TGTGCCAGCAGCCGACAGTATAGCAATCAGCCCCAGCATTTT,CASSRQYSNQPQHF
TRBJ2-5,TRBV28,15,once,TRBD1,TGTGCCAGCAGTTTCCGGGACAGGGGGATAGAGACCCAGTACTTC,CASSFRDRGIETQYF
TRBJ1-5,TRBV2,15,-,TRBD1,TGTGCCAGCAGTGGACAGGGGGCTGGAGGGCAGCCCCAGCATTTT,CASSGQGAGGQPQHF
TRBJ1-4,TRBV7-2,14,once,TRBD1,TGTGCCAGCAGCCAGGACAGGGTTGGTGAAAAACTGTTTTTT,CASSQDRVGEKLFF
TRBJ1-5,TRBV11-2,14,-,-,TGTGCCAGCAGCTTAGATCTGACACAAGAGCCCCAGCATTTT,CASSLDLTQEPQHF
TRBJ2-6,TRBV4-1,19,-,TRBD1,TGCGCCAGCAGCCAAGTTCGGACAGGGGTTGTCTCTGGGGCCAACGTCCTGACTTTC,CASSQVRTGVVSGANVLTF
TRBJ2-7,TRBV21-1,13,-,-,TGTGCCGGAGGGGTGACAGGGTCCTACGAGCAGTACTTC,CAGGVTGSYEQYF
TRBJ1-5,TRBV19,12,-,-,TGTGCCAGTACCTGGGAGAATCAGCCCCAGCATTTT,CASTWENQPQHF